Below are 16 T cell receptor beta chains sequenced from a single sample in a study of cytomegalovirus exposure and HLA in healthy donors. The study ran its PCR with 60 Vbeta and 13 Jbeta primers. Repertoires were generated with immunoSEQ multiplex PCR, while TCRdb's copy carries only in-frame clones and drops some. The table shows just over 150,000 clones, with around 74% occurring only once. Sequences were obtained from PBMCs. These receptors were obtained from a woman aged 25 to 39 in good health and CMV-seronegative.

This clone is a singleton in its sample. Here the CDR3 reads CSAWTGNYGYTF. The CDR3 DNA reads as TGCAGCGCCTGGACAGGGAACTATGGCTACACCTTC. The chain combines TRBV29-1 with TRBJ1-2, with TRBD1 matching over 8 bases. CDR3 size: 12 residues. J lost 2 bases, V lost 7 bases, and 3 bases had no gene match. Germline CDR1 reads SQVTM; CDR2 reads ANQGSEA.

A few counts support this clone. The chain uses TRBV18 and TRBJ1-2, with 8 bases identical to TRBD1. CDR1 and CDR2 (germline): KGHSH, LQKENI. This CDR3 spans 15 amino acids. The V gene end was trimmed by 3 bases and the J gene end by 5 bases; junction bases not matched to a gene: 8. The CDR3 DNA is TGTGCCAGCTCACCTTCCCAGGGGGCTGGATATGGCTACACCTTC. Translation gives CASSPSQGAGYGYTF.

The chain is built from TRBV10-3 and TRBJ1-2, with D tentatively TRBD1 (6 bases). This CDR3 region has 15 residues. V dropped 3 bases and J dropped 1 base, with 12 bases sitting between them. Germline V gives CDR1 ENHRY, CDR2 SYGVKD. The CDR3: CAISDRTGINYGYTF. The DNA for the CDR3 is TGTGCCATCAGTGATAGAACAGGGATTAACTATGGCTACACCTTC.

This clone occurred a few times. V is TRBV5-1 and J is TRBJ2-3, with 10 bases fitting TRBD2. The CDR3 is 16 residues long. CDR1 and CDR2 from the germline V gene are SGHRS and YFSETQ. J gave up 6 bases and V 0 bases, and 7 bases lay outside the gene matches. For the CDR3, the DNA is TGCGCCAGCAGCTTGGCACTAGCGGGGACCATCGATACGCAGTATTTT. Its translation: CASSLALAGTIDTQYF.

V usage is TRBV6-1 and J usage is TRBJ1-4, with a possible D match to TRBD1 (6 bases). Looked up from germline, CDR1 is MNHNS and CDR2 is SASEGT. This CDR3 is 14 amino acids long. With 6 bases removed from V and 3 bases from J, the gap between germline ends came to 11 bases. CDR3 residues: CASRWTVSNEKLFF. The CDR3, as DNA: TGTGCCAGCAGGTGGACAGTTTCTAATGAAAAACTGTTTTTT.

The CDR3 sequence is CASSADRTSTDTQYF. The DNA for the CDR3 is TGTGCCAGCAGCGCGGACAGGACTAGCACAGATACGCAGTATTTT. This sequence joins TRBV5-6 and TRBJ2-3; 7 bases are a match to TRBD1. Germline CDR1 is SGHDT and CDR2 is YYEEEE. After removal of 4 bases from V and 0 bases from J, the junction contained 5 bases not matched to a gene. The CDR3 has 15 residues.

This clone came up a few times. The rearrangement joins TRBV27 to TRBJ2-7; 8 nucleotides match TRBD1. Unmatched junction bases numbered 5, after V lost 8 bases and J lost 5 bases. The CDR3 contains 12 residues. Germline lookup yields CDR1 MNHEY and CDR2 SMNVEV (reference sequence). The CDR3 loop reads CASLSQGDEQYF. CDR3 DNA sequence: TGTGCCAGCCTCTCACAGGGGGACGAGCAGTACTTC.

This chain joins TRBV5-1 and TRBJ2-5, with D possibly TRBD1 on 6 matching bases. CDR3 length equals 14 residues. Germline CDR1 SGHRS, CDR2 YFSETQ. The ends were cut back, 2 bases at V and 0 bases at J, with 8 bases in the middle. CDR3 in DNA: TGCGCCAGCAGCTTTGGACAGAACCAAGAGACCCAGTACTTC. It codes for CASSFGQNQETQYF.

This clone has more than one count but fewer than ten. At one end, the junction sequence differs from germline, possibly due to a read error. V gene TRBV7-9 combines with J gene TRBJ2-3; 10 bases line up with TRBD1. CDR1 is SEHNR, CDR2 FQNEAQ, per germline (reference sequence). There are 16 residues in the CDR3. CDR3 sequence (DNA): TGTTCCAGCAGTCCAAACCGGGACAGGGGACCGGATACGCAGTATTTT. Amino acids: CSSSPNRDRGPDTQYF.

The chain has TRBV19 and TRBJ1-1; D perhaps matches TRBD1 (6 bases). The germline V gene encodes CDR1 LNHDA and CDR2 SQIVND (reference sequence). This CDR3 contains 14 residues. Trimming shortened V by 9 bases and J by 0 bases, and 14 bases separated the two germline ends. For the CDR3, the DNA is TGTGCCAGCTCGGGACACCGCATGAACACTGAAGCTTTCTTT. This gives the protein CASSGHRMNTEAFF.

Only a few counts were recorded for this clone. The chain links TRBV27 to TRBJ2-1; a possible D gene is TRBD1 (5 bases). Germline CDR1 is MNHEY and CDR2 is SMNVEV (reference sequence). This CDR3 region has 16 residues. With 5 bases removed from V and 0 bases from J, the gap between germline ends came to 14 bases. CDR3 in DNA: TGTGCCAGCAGTCGACAGAGACATTACTCCTACAATGAGCAGTTCTTC. This translates into CASSRQRHYSYNEQFF.

The chain combines TRBV7-9 with TRBJ2-5; a weak D match, TRBD1 (5 bases). This CDR3 has 12 amino acids. V lost 5 bases and J lost 4, with 8 bases in between. Germline CDR1 and CDR2: SEHNR and FQNEAQ (reference sequence). The CDR3 is CASSPRGETQYF. Written as DNA, the CDR3 is TGTGCCAGCAGCCCAAGGGGAGAGACCCAGTACTTC.

This clone occurred a few times. This chain connects TRBV7-2 to TRBJ2-2; possibly TRBD2 for D (6 bases). The CDR3 has 14 residues. From germline, CDR1 is SGHTA and CDR2 FQGNSA. V was trimmed by 4 bases and J by 6 bases, leaving 12 bases between them. The CDR3 loop reads CASSSMSGAGELFF. The CDR3, as DNA: TGTGCCAGCAGCTCCATGTCGGGGGCCGGGGAGCTGTTTTTT. The full variable domain, with the rest looked up from reference TRBV7-2 and TRBJ2-2, is GAGVSQSPSNKVTEKGKDVELRCDPISGHTALYWYRQSLGQGLEFLIYFQGNSAPDKSGLPSDRFSAERTGGSVSTLTIQRTQQEDSAVYLCASSSMSGAGELFFGEGSRLTVL.

The DNA for the CDR3 is TGTGCCAGCAGTGATGACAGACACACTGAAGCTTTCTTT. This sequence encodes CASSDDRHTEAFF. V and J are TRBV25-1 and TRBJ1-1; the D gene is possibly TRBD1 (5 bases). With 3 bases removed from V and 3 bases from J, the gap between germline ends came to 8 bases. Germline CDR1 and CDR2: MGHDK and SYGVNS. This CDR3 spans 13 amino acids.

The V and J genes are TRBV11-2 and TRBJ1-1; a weak D match, TRBD1 (5 bases). The CDR3 contains 15 residues. Germline V lookup: CDR1 SGHAT, CDR2 FQNNGV. Trimming shortened V by 5 bases and J by 3 bases, and 16 bases separated the two germline ends. The CDR3 DNA sequence: TGTGCCAGCAGCCCGACCGCGGGGCTCGACACTGAAGCTTTCTTT. Protein sequence: CASSPTAGLDTEAFF.

The J gene is TRBJ2-7, the V gene TRBV5-4; the match to TRBD1 covers 8 bases. CDR3 length: 16 amino acids. Trimming cost V 0 bases and J 2 bases; bases outside gene matches: 7. Germline lookup yields CDR1 SGHNT and CDR2 YYREEE (reference sequence). In DNA, the CDR3 is TGTGCCAGCAGCTTGGTCCGGGGGACAGGCGCCTACGAGCAGTACTTC. Its protein is CASSLVRGTGAYEQYF.